The 16 T cell receptor beta chains reported below all come from one sample, sequenced in a study of Ad26.COV2.S vaccination and SARS-CoV-2 variants. The treatment: approximately 18 received Ad26.COV2.S at low or high dose, single or two shots; 5 received placebo; per-sample allocation not given. Collection of the samples took place on day 63 after the first injection of vaccine or placebo. The assay was immunoSEQ multiplex PCR, and TCRdb's table has in-frame clones only and misses some. The table includes roughly 300,000 clones, approximately 86% detected once. Sequenced here: peripheral blood, sampled in a trial of Ad26.COV2.S vaccine versus placebo. Receptor source: a person aged 18 to 59 who received the Ad26.COV2.S COVID-19 vaccine or a placebo.

The CDR3 loop reads CAWKEGSRTDTQYF. CDR3 DNA: TGTGCCTGGAAAGAGGGGAGTCGCACAGATACGCAGTATTTT. This sequence joins TRBV30 and TRBJ2-3; D may match TRBD1 or TRBD2 (5 bases each). Trimming stripped 4 bases from V and 1 base from J, with 12 bases between. From germline, CDR1 is GTSNPN and CDR2 SVGIG (reference sequence). The CDR3 is made up of 14 amino acids. Complete variable domain (other parts from reference TRBV30 and TRBJ2-3): SQTIHQWPATLVQPVGSPLSLECTVEGTSNPNLYWYRQAAGRGLQLLFYSVGIGQISSEVPQNLSASRPQDRQFILSSKKLLLSDSGFYLCAWKEGSRTDTQYFGPGTRLTVL.

V gene TRBV6-5 combines with J gene TRBJ1-2; D may be TRBD1 (5 bases). Trimming removed 4 bases from V and 6 bases from J, with 18 bases in between. Germline V lookup: CDR1 MNHEY, CDR2 SVGAGI. This CDR3 has 15 amino acids. CDR3 amino acids: CASSSDRFGGDGYTF. The CDR3 DNA follows: TGTGCCAGCAGTTCCGACCGGTTTGGGGGGGATGGCTACACCTTC.

This chain uses TRBV18 with TRBJ2-5; TRBD2 might be the D (5 bases). Trimming took off 3 bases at V and 3 bases at J, with 8 bases between the two ends. Germline V gene data show CDR1 as KGHSH and CDR2 as LQKENI. The CDR3 has 13 residues. In DNA form, the CDR3 reads TGTGCCAGCTCACCGGACTGGAAAGAGACCCAGTACTTC. Protein sequence: CASSPDWKETQYF.

The CDR3 nucleotides are TGTGCCAGCAGTTCCCAGGGGTCCGTGGGTAGCAATCAGCCCCAGCATTTT. This sequence encodes CASSSQGSVGSNQPQHF. The V gene is TRBV27, the J gene TRBJ1-5; D perhaps matches TRBD1 (6 bases). The CDR3 runs 17 residues. The germline V gene has CDR1 MNHEY and CDR2 SMNVEV (reference sequence). V was cut by 4 bases and J by 0 bases, with 16 bases left in between.

As for this clone: Other DNA sequences in this sample translate to the same CDR3. The CDR3: CASSLARGRTGELFF. CDR3 bases: TGTGCCAGCAGCTTAGCCAGGGGGCGGACCGGGGAGCTGTTTTTT. The chain links TRBV7-2 to TRBJ2-2, with TRBD1 matching over 8 bases. CDR1 SGHTA and CDR2 FQGNSA come from the germline V gene. Trimming cost V 0 bases and J 5 bases; bases outside gene matches: 2. CDR3 length: 15 amino acids.

This chain links TRBV5-1 with TRBJ2-5; TRBD2 aligns across 9 bases. Germline V lookup: CDR1 SGHRS, CDR2 YFSETQ. The V and J ends lost 0 bases and 10 bases, in that order; junction bases with no gene match: 4. The CDR3 totals 13 residues. The CDR3 here is CASSLVAGGYQYF. CDR3 DNA: TGCGCCAGCAGCTTGGTTGCGGGAGGGTACCAGTACTTC.

J is TRBJ1-5 and V is TRBV19; no reliable D call. Per the germline V gene, CDR1 is LNHDA and CDR2 is SQIVND (reference sequence). V lost 3 bases, J lost 6 bases, and 9 bases lay in between. This CDR3 comprises 13 residues. The CDR3 DNA sequence: TGTGCCAGTAGTATCGGACCGCTTCAGCCCCAGCATTTT. This codes for CASSIGPLQPQHF.

The V gene is TRBV5-4, the J gene TRBJ2-6; D might be TRBD1 (5 bases). The V end lost 0 bases, the J end lost 0 bases, and 7 bases lay between the germline ends. CDR1 and CDR2 (germline): SGHNT, YYREEE (reference sequence). The CDR3 extends over 16 amino acids. CDR3 region: CASSLDGHSGANVLTF. CDR3 nucleotides: TGTGCCAGCAGCTTGGATGGACACTCTGGGGCCAACGTCCTGACTTTC.

The V call is TRBV19, the J call TRBJ2-7, with D perhaps matching TRBD2 (6 bases). V was cut by 5 bases and J by 2 bases, with 10 bases left in between. This CDR3 comprises 13 residues. Germline loops: CDR1 LNHDA, CDR2 SQIVND (reference sequence). CDR3 loop: CASSGTVTYEQYF. For the CDR3, the DNA is TGTGCCAGTAGTGGGACTGTCACCTACGAGCAGTACTTC.

The gene calls are TRBV6-2 or TRBV6-3 and TRBJ2-5; D not certain. CDR1 and CDR2 (germline): MNHEY, SVGEGT. The CDR3 loop spans 14 amino acids. V lost 5 bases, J lost 3 bases, and 13 bases lay in between. Here the CDR3 DNA reads TGTGCCAGCAGTCCAACAGTATGGGAAGAGACCCAGTACTTC. Translated, it gives CASSPTVWEETQYF.

V gene TRBV3-1 (or the pseudogene TRBV3-2) combines with J gene TRBJ2-7; 7 bases match TRBD2. CDR3 length: 20 residues. The germline CDR1 and CDR2 sequences are LGHDT and YNNKEL (reference sequence). V shed 1 base, J shed 0 bases, and the junction held 18 bases outside the gene matches. The CDR3 is CASSQVVERGGQKSSYEQYF. DNA for the CDR3: TGTGCCAGCAGCCAAGTTGTCGAGCGGGGAGGACAAAAGAGCTCCTACGAGCAGTACTTC.

This chain connects TRBV28 to TRBJ1-2; D unclear. CDR1 is MDHEN, CDR2 SYDVKM, per germline. V lost 6 bases, J lost 5 bases, and 13 bases lay in between. CDR3 size: 13 residues. In nucleotides, the CDR3 is TGTGCCAGCAGCCCGGGCCACGGATATGGCTACACCTTC. Protein: CASSPGHGYGYTF.

The V gene is TRBV7-9, the J gene TRBJ2-5; D perhaps matches TRBD2 (6 bases). CDR1 and CDR2 (germline): SEHNR, FQNEAQ (reference sequence). The CDR3 covers 17 residues. V dropped 4 bases and J dropped 5 bases, with 23 bases sitting between them. The CDR3 reads CASSYGVGLGNSETQYF. The DNA of the CDR3 is TGTGCCAGCAGCTACGGGGTGGGACTTGGTAACTCGGAGACCCAGTACTTC.

The rearrangement uses TRBV28 and TRBJ1-5; D gene unclear. CDR3 size: 13 residues. Germline lookup yields CDR1 MDHEN and CDR2 SYDVKM. Between the trimmed V and J ends, which lost 2 bases and 11 bases, there was a span of 13 bases. The CDR3 is CASSLVGGQSQHF. Written as DNA, the CDR3 is TGTGCCAGCAGTTTAGTAGGAGGCCAGTCCCAGCATTTT.

This chain links TRBV7-8 with TRBJ2-5; TRBD2 matches 13 bases. CDR3 length: 15 amino acids. Germline values: CDR1 SGHVS, CDR2 FQNEAQ. Trimming cost V 1 base and J 5 bases; bases outside gene matches: 1. This chain's CDR3 is CASSLGTSGSETQYF. CDR3 in DNA: TGTGCCAGCAGCTTAGGGACTAGCGGGAGTGAGACCCAGTACTTC.

The rearrangement uses TRBV19 and TRBJ1-2, with D maybe TRBD1 (6 bases). Between the trimmed V and J ends, which lost 7 bases and 4 bases, there was a span of 16 bases. Looked up from germline, CDR1 is LNHDA and CDR2 is SQIVND (reference sequence). The CDR3 runs 14 residues. The CDR3 DNA reads TGTGCCAGTACCCCCGGACAGCTCCTCTATGGCTACACCTTC. Encoded protein: CASTPGQLLYGYTF.